This T cell receptor (beta chain) was retrieved from a study of PD-L1 blockade in urothelial cancer. Study as a whole: Between 0 and 3 prior chemotherapy regimens had been given to patients.

The CDR3 extends over 15 amino acids. Trimming at V came to 1 base and at J to 4 bases, leaving 4 bases not matched to a gene. Germline V gene data show CDR1 as SGHNT and CDR2 as YYREEE (reference sequence). Generated by immunoSEQ multiplex PCR, the TCRdb table keeps only in-frame clones and is missing some. The sample lists about 86,000 clones, under 90% occurring once. As for time point: pretreatment peripheral blood. Patients were diagnosed with urothelial carcinoma, either locally advanced or metastatic. Per patient, between 1 and 8 samples were collected at pretreatment and on-treatment time points.

This specimen consisted of PBMCs, obtained around atezolizumab (anti-PD-L1) treatment. This receptor was identified in a man between 60 and 70 years old with urothelial cancer. The chain carries TRBV5-4 and TRBJ2-2, with 7 positions matching TRBD2. CDR3 region: CASSLSASGTGELFF. The CDR3 nucleotides read TGTGCCAGCAGCTTGTCGGCTAGCGGCACCGGGGAGCTGTTTTTT.